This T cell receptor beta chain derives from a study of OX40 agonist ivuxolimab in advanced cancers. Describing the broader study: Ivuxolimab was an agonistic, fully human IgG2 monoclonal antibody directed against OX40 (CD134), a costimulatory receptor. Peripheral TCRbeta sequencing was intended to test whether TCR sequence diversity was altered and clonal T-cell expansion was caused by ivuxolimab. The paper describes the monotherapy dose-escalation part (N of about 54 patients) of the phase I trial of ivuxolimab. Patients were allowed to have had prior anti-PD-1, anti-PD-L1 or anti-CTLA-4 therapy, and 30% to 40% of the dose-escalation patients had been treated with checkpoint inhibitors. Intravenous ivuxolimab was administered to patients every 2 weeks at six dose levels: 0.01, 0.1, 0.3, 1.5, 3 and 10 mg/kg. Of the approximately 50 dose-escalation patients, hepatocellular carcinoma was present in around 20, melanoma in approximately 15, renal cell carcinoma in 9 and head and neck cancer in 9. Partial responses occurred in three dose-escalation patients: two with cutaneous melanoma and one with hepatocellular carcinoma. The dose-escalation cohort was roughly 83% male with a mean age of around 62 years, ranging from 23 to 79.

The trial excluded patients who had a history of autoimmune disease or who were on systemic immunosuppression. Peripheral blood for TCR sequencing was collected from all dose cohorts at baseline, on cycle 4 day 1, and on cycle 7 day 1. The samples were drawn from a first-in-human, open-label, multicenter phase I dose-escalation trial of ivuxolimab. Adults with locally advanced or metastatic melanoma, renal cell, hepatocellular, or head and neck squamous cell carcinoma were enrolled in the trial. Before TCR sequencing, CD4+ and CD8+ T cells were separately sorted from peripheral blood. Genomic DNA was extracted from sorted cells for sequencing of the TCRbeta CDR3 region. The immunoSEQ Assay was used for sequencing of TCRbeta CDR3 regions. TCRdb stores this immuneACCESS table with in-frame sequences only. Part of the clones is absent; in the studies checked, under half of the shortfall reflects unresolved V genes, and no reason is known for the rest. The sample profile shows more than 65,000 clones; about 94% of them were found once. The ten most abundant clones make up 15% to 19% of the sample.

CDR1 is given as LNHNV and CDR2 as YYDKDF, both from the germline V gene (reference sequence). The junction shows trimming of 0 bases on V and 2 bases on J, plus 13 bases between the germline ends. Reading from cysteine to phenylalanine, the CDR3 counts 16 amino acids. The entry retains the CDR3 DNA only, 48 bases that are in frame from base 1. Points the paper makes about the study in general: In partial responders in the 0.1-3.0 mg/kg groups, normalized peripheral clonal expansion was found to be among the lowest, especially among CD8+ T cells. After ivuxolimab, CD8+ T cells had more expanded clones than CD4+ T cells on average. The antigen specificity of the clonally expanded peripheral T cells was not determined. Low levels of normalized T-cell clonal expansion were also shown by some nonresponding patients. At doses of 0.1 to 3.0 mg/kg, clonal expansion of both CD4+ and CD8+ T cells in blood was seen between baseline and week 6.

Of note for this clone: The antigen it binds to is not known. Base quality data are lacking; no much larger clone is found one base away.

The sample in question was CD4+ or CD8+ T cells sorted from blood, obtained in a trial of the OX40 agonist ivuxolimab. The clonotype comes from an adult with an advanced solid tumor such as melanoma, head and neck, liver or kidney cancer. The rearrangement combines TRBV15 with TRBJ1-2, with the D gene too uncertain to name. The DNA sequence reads TGTGCCACCAGCAGAGATACGGGTTACAACAACTATGGCTACACCTTC. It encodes CATSRDTGYNNYGYTF.